A single T cell receptor beta chain is shown here with its context. Produced via immunoSEQ multiplex PCR; TCRdb's table is partial and in-frame only. Of 40,000 or so clones listed, more than 80% are singletons. The data are from a study of blood T cell repertoires in COVID-19. The length of the CDR3 is 18 residues. Trimming stripped 1 base from V and 3 bases from J, with 21 bases between. Germline CDR1 LGHNA, CDR2 YSLEER. The chain combines TRBV4-3 with TRBJ1-1; D may be TRBD1 (6 bases). The sequenced material came from peripheral blood. The TCR sequence derives from a man in his fifties or sixties with acute or convalescent COVID-19. The DNA for the CDR3 is TGCGCCAGCAGCCAAGGGCCGGGGCAGGGGAATCTGGACACTGAAGCTTTCTTT. This sequence encodes CASSQGPGQGNLDTEAFF.